The T cell receptor beta chain under discussion was sequenced for a study of blood T cell repertoires in COVID-19 (dated by TCRdb to the early 2020s). Regarding the research as a whole: Collaborator samples came from the United States, Italy and Spain and covered acute and convalescent phases of COVID-19. Sample metadata almost always included a de-identified subject ID, COVID-19 status, age in years and sex. The prospective study material was composed of cDNA or gDNA derived from T cells, B-cell-depleted T cells, or PBMCs. Subjects who had been exposed to COVID-19, were actively infected with it, or had recovered from it provided the deeply sampled blood TCRbeta repertoires that made up the dataset. Where HLA class I and class II types were available, the types were taken from metadata supplied by the sample provider, not from assay-based typing. The repertoires were made available in a free public database intended to serve as a resource for research on the immune response to SARS-CoV-2. Samples were obtained from the ongoing ImmuneRACE study (first 160 participants) and from 1,254 subjects provided by 6 global collaborators. Broad study findings and their caveats: How much clinical and demographic metadata was included differed by source and by participant, and the metadata was provided uncurated.

Collaborating institutions collected whole blood in K2EDTA tubes following their own protocols. For TCRbeta analysis, collaborators shipped samples in one of three forms: frozen whole blood, isolated PBMCs, or DNA extracted from either of those sample types. Details on this clone: What antigen it recognizes has not been identified. The sample holds no much larger clone one base away, and base qualities are not on file.

According to the germline V gene (reference sequence), CDR1 reads SGHNT and CDR2 reads YYREEE. Here V drops 4 bases and J drops 4 bases, and the junction holds 7 bases not matched to any gene. The CDR3 runs 16 residues from the cysteine to the phenylalanine. Only CDR3 DNA remains: 48 bases, in frame from the first base. TCRbeta CDR3 regions were amplified from genomic DNA using the immunoSEQ Assay, a bias-controlled multiplex PCR. The authors processed their data as follows. The number of nucleated cells in each sample was estimated from the amplification of reference gene primers within the assay. To quantify the absolute abundance of each unique TCRbeta CDR3 rearrangement, sequence reads were collapsed and filtered. Productive Simpson clonality was computed per sample as the square root of Simpson's diversity index over productive rearrangements. TCRdb limited this immuneACCESS table to in-frame rearrangements with V and J called. A share of clones is missing; checked studies link under half to unresolved V genes, and the rest is unexplained. That table gives V, J and clone size, and the DNA gave D and trimming. Across this sample there are approximately 89,000 clones, with 80% seen only once. Jointly, the top ten make up roughly 19% of the sample.

The TCR was taken from a woman at least 80 years old with acute or convalescent COVID-19. The chain is made from TRBV5-4 and TRBJ2-3, with TRBD2 matching 12 junction bases. Sequencing was carried out using peripheral blood. The CDR3 region has the sequence CASSPMTSGRADTQYF. The DNA sequence is given as TGTGCCAGCAGCCCAATGACTAGCGGGAGAGCAGATACGCAGTATTTT.